One T cell receptor beta chain is described in this entry. Its target antigen remains unknown. No clone much larger than this one lies a single base away; base qualities are absent. The immunoSEQ Assay, a bias-controlled multiplex PCR, was used to amplify TCRbeta CDR3 regions from genomic DNA. Processing in the source paper ran as follows. The number of nucleated cells in each sample was estimated from the amplification of reference gene primers within the assay. To quantify the absolute abundance of each unique TCRbeta CDR3 rearrangement, sequence reads were collapsed and filtered. For each sample, productive Simpson clonality was calculated by taking the square root of Simpson's diversity index across productive rearrangements. TCRdb provides this immuneACCESS table in a form limited to in-frame rearrangements. Some clones are lacking; in checked studies, under half of them reflect an unresolved V gene, and why the rest are absent is not known. D and trimming were read from the DNA, whereas the V and J calls and clone size are those reported in that table. The sample profile shows 250,000 to 300,000 clones; 70% to 75% of them were found once. Of the sample, 2.5% to 4% is held by the ten largest clones.

This sample was included in a study of blood T cell repertoires in COVID-19 (TCRdb year 2020). Study-wide context: Samples from collaborators originated in the United States, Italy and Spain and spanned both the acute and convalescent phases of COVID-19. The prospective study material was composed of cDNA or gDNA derived from T cells, B-cell-depleted T cells, or PBMCs. Subjects who had been exposed to COVID-19, were actively infected with it, or had recovered from it provided the deeply sampled blood TCRbeta repertoires that made up the dataset. The repertoires were released in a freely available public database intended as a resource for research on the immune response to SARS-CoV-2. Samples were obtained from the ongoing ImmuneRACE study (first 160 participants) and from roughly 1,300 subjects provided by 6 global collaborators. Nearly every sample came with metadata listing a de-identified subject ID, COVID-19 status, age in years and sex. Where HLA class I and class II types were available, the types were taken from metadata supplied by the sample provider, not from assay-based typing. The study at large found these results: The amount of clinical and demographic metadata varied by source and participant and was provided uncurated.

Whole blood was collected in K2EDTA tubes by collaborating institutions according to the institutions' own protocols. For TCRbeta analysis, collaborators shipped samples in one of three forms: frozen whole blood, isolated PBMCs, or DNA extracted from either of those sample types. Reading the germline V gene gives CDR1 MNHEY and CDR2 SVGAGI. V loses 7 bases, J loses 4 bases, and the germline ends lie 13 bases apart. The CDR3 contains 13 residues, cysteine and phenylalanine counted. Kept here is only the CDR3 DNA, which spans 39 bases and is read in frame from base 1. Sequenced sample: peripheral blood. This TCR was sampled from a woman at least 80 years old with acute or convalescent COVID-19. This receptor chain uses TRBV6-5 and TRBJ1-2, with the identity of the D gene unclear. The CDR3 sequence is CASTQTAFYGYTF. At the DNA level, the sequence is TGTGCCAGCACACAGACCGCTTTCTATGGCTACACCTTC.